This T cell receptor beta chain was captured in a study of OX40 agonist ivuxolimab in advanced cancers. Points on this clone: As yet, its antigen is unknown.

Using immunoSEQ multiplex PCR, the repertoire was profiled, and TCRdb retains in-frame clones only, with some absent. The sample holds 100,000 or so clones, 65% to 90% seen once. Germline CDR1 SNHLY, CDR2 FYNNEI. This CDR3 is 12 amino acids long. V was pared by 7 bases and J by 10 bases, with 5 bases of the junction left unmatched. Study-wide points: The average count of expanded clones was higher among CD8+ T cells than among CD4+.

Here the sequenced sample was CD4+ or CD8+ T cells sorted from blood, taken in a trial of the OX40 agonist ivuxolimab. The receptor's source is an adult with an advanced solid tumor such as melanoma, head and neck, liver or kidney cancer. The chain recombines TRBV2 with TRBJ2-1; 9 positions agree with TRBD2. The CDR3 is CASIRTSVEQFF. The CDR3 DNA follows: TGTGCCAGCATACGGACTAGCGTAGAGCAGTTCTTC.